This T cell receptor beta chain was captured by sequencing in a study of identical twins. A single record per CDR3 protein comes from TCRdb applying MiXCR to the 5' RACE reads. The sample consists of hundreds of thousands of distinct CDR3 sequences, 15% to 20% of them appearing once. The germline gives CDR1 ENHRY, CDR2 SYGVKD. The CDR3 loop spans 15 amino acids. Trimming stripped 0 bases from V and 0 bases from J, with 9 bases between. This clonotype has more than one count but fewer than ten. These data were likewise used in another study, on T cells expressing NK-cell markers.

This chain uses TRBV10-3 with TRBJ2-7; D unclear. The TCR sequence derives from a young woman in good health. Sequenced material: PBMCs. The CDR3 sequence: CAISESLAVSYEQYF. CDR3 bases: TGTGCCATCAGTGAGTCGCTCGCGGTCTCCTACGAGCAGTACTTC.